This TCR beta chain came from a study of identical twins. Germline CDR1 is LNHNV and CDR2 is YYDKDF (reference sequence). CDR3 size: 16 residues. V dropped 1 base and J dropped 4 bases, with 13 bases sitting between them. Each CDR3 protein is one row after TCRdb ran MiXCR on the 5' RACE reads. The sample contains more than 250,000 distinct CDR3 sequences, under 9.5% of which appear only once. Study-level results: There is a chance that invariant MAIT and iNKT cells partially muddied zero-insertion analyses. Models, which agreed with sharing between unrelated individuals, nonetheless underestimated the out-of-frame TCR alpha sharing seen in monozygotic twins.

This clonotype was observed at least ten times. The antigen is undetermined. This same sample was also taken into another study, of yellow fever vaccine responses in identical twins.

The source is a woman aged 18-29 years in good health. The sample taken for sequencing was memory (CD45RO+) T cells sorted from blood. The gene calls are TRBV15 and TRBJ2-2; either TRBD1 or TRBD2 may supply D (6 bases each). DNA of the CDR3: TGTGCCACCAGCAGAGCTATGGAGGGGGTCACCGGGGAGCTGTTTTTT. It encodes CATSRAMEGVTGELFF.